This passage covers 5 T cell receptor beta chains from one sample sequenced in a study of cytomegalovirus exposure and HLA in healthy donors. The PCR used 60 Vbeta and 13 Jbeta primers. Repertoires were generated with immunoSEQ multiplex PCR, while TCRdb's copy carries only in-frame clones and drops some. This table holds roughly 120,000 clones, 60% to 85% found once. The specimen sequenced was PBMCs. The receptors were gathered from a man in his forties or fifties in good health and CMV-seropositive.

The DNA of the CDR3 is TGTGCCAGCAGCTTACCCCGACAGGAAAAAAGGACCGGGGAGCTGTTTTTT. The encoded protein is CASSLPRQEKRTGELFF. This chain connects TRBV7-6 to TRBJ2-2; TRBD1 might be the D (6 bases). Trimming pared 2 bases from V and 5 bases from J, leaving 18 bases between. The CDR3 is made up of 17 amino acids. The V gene's germline CDR1 is SGHVS and CDR2 FNYEAQ.

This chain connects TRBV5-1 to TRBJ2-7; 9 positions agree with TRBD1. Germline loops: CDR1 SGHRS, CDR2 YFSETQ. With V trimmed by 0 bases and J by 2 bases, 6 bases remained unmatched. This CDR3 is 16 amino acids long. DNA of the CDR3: TGCGCCAGCAGCTTGGTGGGGACAGGGACCGCCTACGAGCAGTACTTC. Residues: CASSLVGTGTAYEQYF.

The CDR3 bases are TGTGCCAGCAGCCCGACAGGGTATAGCAATCAGCCCCAGCATTTT. It is translated as CASSPTGYSNQPQHF. This chain links TRBV6-5 with TRBJ1-5, with 7 bases lining up with TRBD1. Trimming cost V 6 bases and J 0 bases; bases outside gene matches: 5. The germline V gene has CDR1 MNHEY and CDR2 SVGAGI. The CDR3 covers 15 residues.

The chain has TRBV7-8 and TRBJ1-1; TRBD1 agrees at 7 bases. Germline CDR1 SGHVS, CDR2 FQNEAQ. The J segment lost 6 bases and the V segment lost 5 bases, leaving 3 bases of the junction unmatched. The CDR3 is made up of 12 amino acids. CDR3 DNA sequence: TGTGCCAGCAGCCTAGGGGGCCCTGAAGCTTTCTTT. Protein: CASSLGGPEAFF.

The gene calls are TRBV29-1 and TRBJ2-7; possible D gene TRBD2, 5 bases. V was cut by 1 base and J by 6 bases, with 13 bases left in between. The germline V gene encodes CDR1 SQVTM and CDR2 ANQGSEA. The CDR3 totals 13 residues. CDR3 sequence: CSVEGRRWTEQYF. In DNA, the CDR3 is TGCAGCGTTGAAGGGAGGCGGTGGACCGAGCAGTACTTC.